Below are 4 T cell receptor beta chains sequenced from a single sample in a study of T-cell reconstitution after alpha-beta-depleted transplantation in children. It was with unique molecular identifiers that the TCRbeta library was prepared. A single record per CDR3 protein comes from TCRdb applying MiXCR to the PCR reads. The sample has 70,000 to 100,000 distinct CDR3 sequences, 12% seen once. Material: PBMCs from the stem cell graft donor, obtained from the stem cell graft. All receptors come from a human donor who donated a stem cell graft to a child with inherited bone marrow failure.

Turning to this clonotype: At one of its ends the junction is not consistent with the germline gene, which may arise from a read error. This chain connects TRBV5-6 to TRBJ2-1; 8 bases fit TRBD2. Germline V gene sequence: CDR1 SGHDT, CDR2 YYEEEE. The CDR3 has 15 residues. CDR3 sequence (DNA): TGTGCCATCAGCCCGGGGGGGGAGGCCTACAATGAGCAGTTCTTC. It encodes CAISPGGEAYNEQFF. The variable domain in full, completed from reference TRBV5-6 and TRBJ2-1, reads DAGVTQSPTHLIKTRGQQVTLRCSPKSGHDTVSWYQQALGQGPQFIFQYYEEEERQRGNFPDRFSGHQFPNYSSELNVNALLLGDSALYLCAISPGGEAYNEQFFGPGTRLTVL.

The sample holds many counts of this clonotype. The V call is TRBV9, the J call TRBJ1-2; TRBD1 might be the D (5 bases). Germline lookup yields CDR1 SGDLS and CDR2 YYNGEE. The CDR3 contains 14 residues. The V end lost 3 bases, the J end lost 8 bases, and 17 bases lay between the germline ends. CDR3 DNA: TGTGCCAGCAGCGCCGATCGAGGGACTCCGGGCTACACCTTC. Amino acids: CASSADRGTPGYTF.

This clonotype was seen repeatedly, ten times or more. The chain uses TRBV4-3 and TRBJ2-2; D remains ambiguous. The CDR3 has 14 amino acids. Trimming took off 0 bases at V and 1 base at J, with 3 bases between the two ends. Germline values: CDR1 LGHNA, CDR2 YSLEER. The DNA of the CDR3 is TGCGCCAGCAGCCAAGATTGGAACACCGGGGAGCTGTTTTTT. Protein sequence: CASSQDWNTGELFF.

The sample holds many counts of this clonotype. This sequence joins TRBV9 and TRBJ1-1, with a weak D call TRBD1 (5 bases). The V end was cut by 3 bases, the J end by 0 bases, with 12 bases between. In germline, CDR1 is SGDLS, CDR2 YYNGEE. The CDR3 contains 15 residues. The CDR3 coding sequence is TGTGCCAGCAGCGCTGGGGAGGGGATGAACACTGAAGCTTTCTTT. Its protein is CASSAGEGMNTEAFF.